The rows below give T cell receptor beta chains drawn from one sample of a study of cytomegalovirus exposure and HLA in healthy donors. Using immunoSEQ multiplex PCR, the repertoire was profiled, and TCRdb retains in-frame clones only, with some absent. Reported are approximately 120,000 clones; the ten largest clones contain roughly 2%. Sequencing used PBMCs. The receptor source for this set is a woman in her fifties or sixties in good health and CMV-seronegative. Each CDR3 is given with its conserved first and last residue. The D gene is left open where the match is weak.

d_gene	v_gene	j_gene	CDR3aa	CDR3nt
.	TRBV2	TRBJ2-7	CASSEGLSGYEQYF	TGTGCCAGCAGTGAGGGCCTCAGTGGCTACGAGCAGTACTTC
.	TRBV9	TRBJ2-2	CASSGRVSPNTGELFF	TGTGCCAGCAGCGGCCGTGTTAGCCCGAACACCGGGGAGCTGTTTTTT
TRBD1	TRBV5-1	TRBJ2-7	CASTQGYEYEQYF	TGCGCCAGCACACAGGGGTATGAGTACGAGCAGTACTTC
TRBD1	TRBV28	TRBJ2-5	CASSFTGTAQETQYF	TGTGCCAGCAGCTTCACCGGGACAGCACAAGAGACCCAGTACTTC
.	TRBV5-1	TRBJ1-1	CASSSGSPNTEAFF	TGCGCCAGCAGCTCCGGGTCTCCGAACACTGAAGCTTTCTTT
.	TRBV15	TRBJ2-3	CATSRPRGADTQYF	TGTGCCACCAGCAGACCCAGGGGCGCAGATACGCAGTATTTT
TRBD2	TRBV5-1	TRBJ2-7	CASSSGLAGRPLAYEQYF	TGCGCCAGCAGCTCCGGACTAGCGGGGCGCCCACTTGCCTACGAGCAGTACTTC
TRBD1	TRBV19	TRBJ1-4	CASSTSRQGRVEKLFF	TGTGCCAGTAGTACCAGCCGACAGGGTAGGGTTGAAAAACTGTTTTTT
.	TRBV27	TRBJ2-4	CASSPLPPGVEENIQYF	TGTGCCAGCAGTCCCTTACCTCCGGGAGTGGAGGAAAACATTCAGTACTTC
.	TRBV30	TRBJ1-2	CAWSVPRREALYTF	TGTGCCTGGAGTGTACCGAGGAGGGAAGCTCTGTACACCTTC
.	TRBV21-1	TRBJ2-1	CASSAQTGTESHEQFF	TGTGCCAGCAGCGCCCAGACCGGGACAGAGAGCCATGAGCAGTTCTTC
.	TRBV5-4	TRBJ2-2	CALRGLNTGELFF	TGTGCACTTCGGGGTTTGAACACCGGGGAGCTGTTTTTT
TRBD1	TRBV5-4	TRBJ1-1	CASSLAGQTLAEAFF	TGTGCCAGCAGCTTGGCGGGACAGACTTTGGCTGAAGCTTTCTTT
TRBD2	TRBV5-1	TRBJ2-1	CASSLAGTSRYNEQFF	TGCGCCAGCAGCTTGGCCGGGACTAGTCGCTACAATGAGCAGTTCTTC
.	TRBV19	TRBJ1-2	CASSIGDRNYGYTF	TGTGCCAGTAGTATAGGCGACAGAAACTATGGCTACACCTTC
.	TRBV7-3	TRBJ2-1	CASSADIYNEQFF	TGTGCCAGCAGCGCCGACATCTACAATGAGCAGTTCTTC
TRBD1	TRBV13	TRBJ2-3	CASSYRDREGGQYF	TGTGCCAGCAGTTACCGGGACAGGGAGGGAGGGCAGTATTTT
.	TRBV19	TRBJ2-6	CASGEPGSGANVLTF	TGTGCCAGCGGGGAGCCTGGCTCTGGGGCCAACGTCCTGACTTTC
TRBD2	TRBV2	TRBJ2-2	CASRRGGLNTGELFF	TGTGCCAGCCGCCGGGGAGGGCTGAACACCGGGGAGCTGTTTTTT
TRBD1	TRBV10-1	TRBJ2-5	CASSTDRAGTQYF	TGCGCCAGCAGTACGGACAGGGCAGGGACCCAGTACTTC
TRBD1	TRBV28	TRBJ1-1	CASSQGTGGRAFF	TGTGCCAGCAGTCAAGGGACAGGGGGCAGGGCTTTCTTT
.	TRBV20-1	TRBJ1-2	CSASAVGYTF	TGCAGTGCTAGTGCGGTGGGCTACACCTTC
.	TRBV5-1	TRBJ1-2	CASILLVTGPGYTF	TGCGCCAGCATACTTCTTGTAACAGGTCCGGGCTACACCTTC
.	TRBV5-1	TRBJ2-1	CASSSQVQVGAYNEQFF	TGCGCCAGCAGCTCGCAGGTTCAGGTAGGCGCCTACAATGAGCAGTTCTTC
.	TRBV5-1	TRBJ1-3	CASSEAAGNTIYF	TGCGCCAGCAGCGAAGCCGCGGGAAACACCATATATTTT
.	TRBV14	TRBJ1-1	CASSQRGGDGTEAFF	TGTGCCAGCAGCCAAAGGGGCGGGGATGGCACTGAAGCTTTCTTT
.	TRBV2	TRBJ2-5	CASSEAAPRTHF	TGTGCCAGCAGTGAAGCGGCTCCTCGAACACACTTC
.	TRBV10-3	TRBJ2-3	CAISESRVQYF	TGTGCCATCAGTGAGTCGAGGGTTCAGTATTTT
.	TRBV30	TRBJ1-1	CAWRLPGTGGPEAFF	TGTGCCTGGAGACTCCCCGGTACGGGGGGCCCTGAAGCTTTCTTT
.	TRBV19	TRBJ1-6	CASRRRNNSPLHF	TGTGCCAGTAGACGGAGGAATAATTCACCCCTCCACTTT
TRBD1	TRBV7-7	TRBJ2-2	CASSLGTGKSGELFF	TGTGCTAGCAGCCTTGGGACAGGGAAATCCGGGGAGCTGTTTTTT
TRBD1	TRBV11-2	TRBJ2-7	CASLTGVLRGGEQYF	TGTGCCAGCCTGACAGGGGTGCTGCGAGGGGGCGAGCAGTACTTC
TRBD2	TRBV5-4	TRBJ2-1	CASSTTGTSGGAPREQFF	TGTGCCAGCAGCACCACCGGGACTAGCGGAGGAGCCCCGCGAGAGCAGTTCTTC
TRBD2	TRBV2	TRBJ2-1	CASSTSGVDEQFF	TGTGCCAGCAGTACTAGCGGGGTCGATGAGCAGTTCTTC
.	TRBV2	TRBJ1-2	CASVPGAGFYPYGYTF	TGTGCCAGTGTGCCAGGGGCGGGTTTCTACCCCTATGGCTACACCTTC
TRBD1	TRBV5-6	TRBJ1-4	CASKGAVGEKLFF	TGTGCCAGCAAGGGGGCAGTCGGTGAAAAACTGTTTTTT
TRBD1	TRBV5-1	TRBJ1-1	CASSLGQPNTEAFF	TGCGCCAGCAGCCTGGGACAGCCGAACACTGAAGCTTTCTTT
TRBD1	TRBV5-1	TRBJ2-7	CASSPGDSSYEQYF	TGCGCCAGCAGCCCCGGGGACAGCTCCTACGAGCAGTACTTC